A single sample is the source of the 19 T cell receptor beta chains below, sequenced in a study of blood T cell repertoires in COVID-19. Profiled with immunoSEQ multiplex PCR; TCRdb holds only in-frame clones, not every one. The table includes 200,000 to 300,000 clones, more than 70% detected once. Source material: PBMCs or T cells enriched from blood (not recorded which). The receptors originated from a middle-aged woman with acute COVID-19.

The V gene is TRBV2, the J gene TRBJ2-7; 7 bases are a match to TRBD1. V shed 7 bases, J shed 3 bases, and the junction held 6 bases outside the gene matches. From germline, CDR1 is SNHLY and CDR2 FYNNEI. The CDR3 runs 13 residues. The CDR3 loop reads CASKDRAGYEQYV. The CDR3 nucleotides read TGTGCCAGCAAAGACAGGGCTGGCTACGAGCAGTACGTC.

This clone was counted a single time. The chain carries TRBV18 and TRBJ1-6, with 7 bases identical to TRBD1. CDR1 KGHSH and CDR2 LQKENI come from the germline V gene. The CDR3 spans 16 residues. Unmatched junction bases numbered 6, after V lost 0 bases and J lost 7 bases. The CDR3 sequence: CASSPPGGTDNSPLHF. Written as DNA, the CDR3 is TGTGCCAGCTCACCACCGGGCGGGACAGACAATTCACCCCTCCACTTT.

This chain links TRBV5-1 with TRBJ1-5; 8 nucleotides align to TRBD1. This CDR3 is 15 amino acids long. Germline CDR1 and CDR2: SGHRS and YFSETQ. V shed 1 base and J 3 bases; nucleotides not matched to a gene: 3. CDR3 in DNA: TGCGCCAGCAGCTTGCTGGGACAGGCCAATCAGCCCCAGCATTTT. This sequence encodes CASSLLGQANQPQHF.

The chain recombines TRBV7-3 with TRBJ2-5, with TRBD1 matching 9 bases. CDR3 length: 14 amino acids. The junction had 3 bases not matched to a gene; V was cut back by 5 bases and J by 2 bases. In germline, CDR1 is SGHTA, CDR2 FQGTGA. CDR3 protein: CASSPGQGQETQYF. As DNA, the CDR3 is TGTGCCAGCAGCCCCGGACAGGGGCAAGAGACCCAGTACTTC.

This chain links TRBV18 with TRBJ2-7, with D perhaps TRBD2 (6 bases). Deletions cut 3 bases from V and 2 bases from J, with 8 bases between. The V gene's germline CDR1 is KGHSH and CDR2 LQKENI. The CDR3 has 13 residues. Here the CDR3 reads CASSPGGTYEQYF. CDR3 coding DNA: TGTGCCAGCTCACCGGGCGGGACCTACGAGCAGTACTTC.

V is TRBV24-1 and J is TRBJ1-5; 8 bases are shared with TRBD1. After removal of 3 bases from V and 4 bases from J, the junction contained 4 bases not matched to a gene. Germline V gives CDR1 KGHDR, CDR2 SFDVKD. This CDR3 is 15 amino acids long. The CDR3 loop reads CATSDRTGLNQPQHF. The CDR3, as DNA: TGTGCCACCAGTGATCGGACAGGGCTAAATCAGCCCCAGCATTTT.

This chain joins TRBV28 and TRBJ1-5; possibly TRBD1 for D (6 bases). The length of the CDR3 is 13 residues. V was trimmed by 5 bases and J by 14 bases, leaving 19 bases between them. The germline V gene has CDR1 MDHEN and CDR2 SYDVKM. The CDR3 DNA reads as TGTGCCAGCAGTCTCAATCCCGACAGGACGAAGCATTTT. Translation: CASSLNPDRTKHF.

The V gene is TRBV6-5, the J gene TRBJ1-1; 8 nucleotides match TRBD1. In germline, CDR1 is MNHEY, CDR2 SVGAGI. The CDR3 runs to 15 residues. Unmatched junction bases numbered 8, after V lost 7 bases and J lost 1 base. CDR3: CASTDSGTGNTEAFF. CDR3 DNA sequence: TGTGCCAGCACGGATTCCGGGACAGGGAACACTGAAGCTTTCTTT.

This chain uses TRBV27 with TRBJ2-2, with TRBD1 identical over 8 bases. This CDR3 region has 12 residues. Germline V gene lookup returns CDR1 MNHEY and CDR2 SMNVEV (reference sequence). Germline trimming cut 3 bases from V and 14 bases from J; bases unmatched to any gene: 5. The DNA of the CDR3 is TGTGCCAGCAGTTTGAGACAGGGGCGACTGTTTTTT. Encoded protein: CASSLRQGRLFF.

The CDR3 spells CASRERGYNEQFF. The CDR3 coding sequence is TGTGCCAGCAGGGAGCGGGGGTACAATGAGCAGTTCTTC. This chain connects TRBV14 to TRBJ2-1; 8 bases line up with TRBD2. Losses at the gene ends were 6 bases for V and 4 bases for J; bases not matched to a gene: 2. This CDR3 contains 13 residues. Germline lookup yields CDR1 SGHDN and CDR2 FVKESK.

The rearrangement uses TRBV10-1 and TRBJ2-1; tentatively, D is TRBD1 (6 bases). Germline V gives CDR1 WNHNN, CDR2 SYGVQD (reference sequence). The CDR3 consists of 16 residues. Trimming left V 7 bases short and J 4 bases short, with 20 bases between. CDR3 sequence (DNA): TGCGCCAGCACTCCAGGGGCAGAATTTAAGTACAATGAGCAGTTCTTC. Translated, it gives CASTPGAEFKYNEQFF.

The genes are TRBV27 and TRBJ1-6, with D tentatively TRBD1 (6 bases). The CDR3 length is 14 residues. Trimming removed 7 bases at V and 7 bases at J, with 14 bases between. Germline CDR1 and CDR2: MNHEY and SMNVEV (reference sequence). In DNA form, the CDR3 reads TGTGCCAGCACCCTAGGGGGGGCAAATTCACCCCTCCACTTT. This encodes CASTLGGANSPLHF.

The V and J genes are TRBV28 and TRBJ2-7; no clear D gene. Germline values: CDR1 MDHEN, CDR2 SYDVKM. Trimming stripped 3 bases from V and 4 bases from J, with 7 bases between. This CDR3 is built from 12 residues. CDR3 coding DNA: TGTGCCAGCAGTTTTAACGGGTACGAGCAGTACGTC. As protein: CASSFNGYEQYV.

This clone showed up just once. J is TRBJ1-4 and V is TRBV5-1; D is perhaps TRBD1 (5 bases). Germline V gene sequence: CDR1 SGHRS, CDR2 YFSETQ. The CDR3 consists of 14 residues. The germline V and J ends were trimmed by 2 bases and 7 bases, with 12 bases remaining between them. CDR3 sequence reads: CASSLRGNGEKLFF. CDR3 nucleotide sequence: TGCGCCAGCAGCTTAAGGGGAAATGGTGAAAAACTGTTTTTT. Full variable domain (outside the CDR3, taken from reference TRBV5-1 and TRBJ1-4): KAGVTQTPRYLIKTRGQQVTLSCSPISGHRSVSWYQQTPGQGLQFLFEYFSETQRNKGNFPGRFSGRQFSNSRSEMNVSTLELGDSALYLCASSLRGNGEKLFFGSGTQLSVL.

The V gene is TRBV12-5, the J gene TRBJ2-1; 10 nucleotides line up with TRBD2. Germline V gene sequence: CDR1 LGHNT, CDR2 FRNRAP. Trimming cost V 3 bases and J 4 bases; bases outside gene matches: 27. This CDR3 contains 23 residues. The CDR3 DNA reads as TGTGCTAGTGGTTTTAGGGTAGGTAACTGGGCTAGCGGGAGCGCTCCGCCGTACAATGAGCAGTTCTTC. This encodes CASGFRVGNWASGSAPPYNEQFF. Full variable domain (missing parts from reference TRBV12-5 and TRBJ2-1): DARVTQTPRHKVTEMGQEVTMRCQPILGHNTVFWYRQTMMQGLELLAYFRNRAPLDDSGMPKDRFSAEMPDATLATLKIQPSEPRDSAVYFCASGFRVGNWASGSAPPYNEQFFGPGTRLTVL.

This chain connects TRBV9 to TRBJ2-1; D possibly corresponds to TRBD2 (6 bases). Germline V gives CDR1 SGDLS, CDR2 YYNGEE. The CDR3 is 15 residues long. V shed 3 bases and J shed 2 bases, with 12 bases lying between them. The CDR3 protein is CASSALAEAYNEQFF. The CDR3 bases are TGTGCCAGCAGCGCCTTAGCGGAGGCCTACAATGAGCAGTTCTTC. Looking up the rest from reference TRBV9 and TRBJ2-1 gives the full variable domain: DSGVTQTPKHLITATGQRVTLRCSPRSGDLSVYWYQQSLDQGLQFLIQYYNGEERAKGNILERFSAQQFPDLHSELNLSSLELGDSALYFCASSALAEAYNEQFFGPGTRLTVL.

This chain links TRBV5-1 with TRBJ2-1; 7 positions agree with TRBD2. Losses at the gene ends were 2 bases for V and 4 bases for J; bases not matched to a gene: 12. Germline-derived CDR1 and CDR2 are SGHRS and YFSETQ. The CDR3 runs 17 residues. DNA for the CDR3: TGCGCCAGCAGCTTCGTTGGCGGGAGAGGTTCGTACAATGAGCAGTTCTTC. Its protein is CASSFVGGRGSYNEQFF.

Worth noting for this clone: The same CDR3 arises from other DNA sequences in this sample as well. This chain connects TRBV6-5 to TRBJ1-1; no clear D. V was trimmed by 3 bases and J by 1 base, leaving 6 bases between them. There are 13 residues in the CDR3. CDR1 and CDR2 (germline): MNHEY, SVGAGI. CDR3 sequence (DNA): TGTGCCAGCAGTTATCGGGGGAACACTGAAGCTTTCTTT. As protein: CASSYRGNTEAFF.

J is TRBJ2-3 and V is TRBV7-8, with TRBD2 identical over 9 bases. Per germline, CDR1 SGHVS and CDR2 FQNEAQ. Trimming removed 6 bases from V and 5 bases from J; junction bases left unmatched: 6. The CDR3 contains 14 residues. The CDR3 nucleotides read TGTGCCAGCAGGAGCGGGAGGCCAGTAGATACGCAGTATTTT. Protein: CASRSGRPVDTQYF.